This T cell receptor (beta chain) was observed in a study of T cell responses to AZD1222 COVID-19 vaccine. Whole-study findings and limits: Only six individuals given AZD1222 were seropositive at baseline.

This CDR3 comprises 13 residues. With 0 bases removed from V and 6 bases from J, the gap between germline ends came to 9 bases. Per germline, CDR1 SGHRS and CDR2 YFSETQ. As regards this clone: Its antigen is not known.

Data came from immunoSEQ multiplex PCR; TCRdb stores just in-frame clones and leaves some out. The data hold 95,000 to 130,000 clones, with approximately 93% observed a single time. The V and J genes are TRBV5-1 and TRBJ1-1; D possibly corresponds to TRBD1 (5 bases). Sample: peripheral blood, taken on day 0 of AZD1222 vaccination. This clonotype was sampled from an adult in good health. CDR3 DNA: TGCGCCAGCAGCTTGGAAGGGGTGGCTGAAGCTTTCTTT. Translated, it gives CASSLEGVAEAFF. Full variable domain (remainder filled in from reference TRBV5-1 and TRBJ1-1): KAGVTQTPRYLIKTRGQQVTLSCSPISGHRSVSWYQQTPGQGLQFLFEYFSETQRNKGNFPGRFSGRQFSNSRSEMNVSTLELGDSALYLCASSLEGVAEAFFGQGTRLTVV.